The 6 T cell receptor beta chains reported below all come from one sample, sequenced in a study of T cells in Graves' hyperthyroidism and ophthalmopathy. Amplification of TCR beta CDR3 regions used RNA as the template. First-round RT-PCR of the TCR CDR3 relied on the HTBI primer set. TCRdb processed the multiplex PCR reads anew with MiXCR; each CDR3 protein has one entry. The repertoire consists of around 280,000 distinct CDR3 sequences, with roughly 15% occurring once and the leading ten covering approximately 7.9%. The sequencing input was blood. Receptors were obtained from a woman aged 35 to 49 with Graves' hyperthyroidism.

This clonotype has more than one count but fewer than ten. The rearrangement joins TRBV6-1 to TRBJ1-6, with D hard to call. This CDR3 has 14 amino acids. The V and J ends lost 6 bases and 7 bases respectively, with 13 bases between them. CDR1 MNHNS and CDR2 SASEGT come from the germline V gene. The CDR3: CASRPPGLNSPLHF. The DNA of the CDR3 is TGTGCCAGCAGGCCCCCCGGCCTCAATTCACCCCTCCACTTT.

This clonotype occurred a few times. The junction shows a germline mismatch at one end, possibly a read error. The V call is TRBV28, the J call TRBJ1-5, with D possibly TRBD1 on 5 matching bases. This CDR3 has 14 residues. Germline V gives CDR1 MDHEN, CDR2 SYDVKM. This CDR3 reads CANSLGQSYQPQHF. CDR3 coding DNA: TGTGCCAACAGTTTGGGGCAGAGTTATCAGCCCCAGCATTTT.

This clonotype was observed many times. This chain joins TRBV10-3 and TRBJ1-1; D unclear. Trimming removed 0 bases at V and 2 bases at J, with 10 bases between. The CDR3 runs 15 residues. Per the germline V gene, CDR1 is ENHRY and CDR2 is SYGVKD. The CDR3 loop reads CAISESGPSNTEAFF. The CDR3 region has the DNA TGTGCCATCAGTGAGTCAGGGCCCAGCAACACTGAAGCTTTCTTT.

This clonotype was seen a handful of times. The chain combines TRBV20-1 with TRBJ2-5, with 13 positions matching TRBD2. This CDR3 has 19 residues. Germline V gene sequence: CDR1 DFQATT, CDR2 SNEGSKA (reference sequence). After removal of 0 bases from V and 5 bases from J, the junction contained 15 bases not matched to a gene. The CDR3 sequence is CSARDIELAGGGPRETQYF. In DNA, the CDR3 is TGCAGTGCTAGAGATATAGAACTAGCGGGAGGGGGGCCGCGGGAGACCCAGTACTTC.

At least ten counts were recorded for this clonotype. The chain recombines TRBV7-8 with TRBJ1-1; TRBD1 matches at 11 bases. J lost 5 bases, V lost 6 bases, and 8 bases had no gene match. Per germline, CDR1 SGHVS and CDR2 FQNEAQ. The CDR3 has 15 residues. The CDR3, as DNA: TGTGCCAGCAGTTTGATAGGACAGGGGGCGACTGAAGCTTTCTTT. Its protein is CASSLIGQGATEAFF. Based on the CDR3 plus reference TRBV7-8 and TRBJ1-1, the full variable domain is GAGVSQSPRYKVAKRGQDVALRCDPISGHVSLFWYQQALGQGPEFLTYFQNEAQLDKSGLPSDRFFAERPEGSVSTLKIQRTQQEDSAVYLCASSLIGQGATEAFFGQGTRLTVV.

This clonotype came up a few times. V usage is TRBV6-1 and J usage is TRBJ1-5; 9 positions agree with TRBD1. The germline CDR1 and CDR2 sequences are MNHNS and SASEGT. V lost 6 bases, J lost 0 bases, and 9 bases stayed unmatched. The CDR3 consists of 17 residues. In nucleotides, the CDR3 is TGTGCCAGCAGCGCCGGGACAGGGATTTATAGCAATCAGCCCCAGCATTTT. Translation: CASSAGTGIYSNQPQHF.